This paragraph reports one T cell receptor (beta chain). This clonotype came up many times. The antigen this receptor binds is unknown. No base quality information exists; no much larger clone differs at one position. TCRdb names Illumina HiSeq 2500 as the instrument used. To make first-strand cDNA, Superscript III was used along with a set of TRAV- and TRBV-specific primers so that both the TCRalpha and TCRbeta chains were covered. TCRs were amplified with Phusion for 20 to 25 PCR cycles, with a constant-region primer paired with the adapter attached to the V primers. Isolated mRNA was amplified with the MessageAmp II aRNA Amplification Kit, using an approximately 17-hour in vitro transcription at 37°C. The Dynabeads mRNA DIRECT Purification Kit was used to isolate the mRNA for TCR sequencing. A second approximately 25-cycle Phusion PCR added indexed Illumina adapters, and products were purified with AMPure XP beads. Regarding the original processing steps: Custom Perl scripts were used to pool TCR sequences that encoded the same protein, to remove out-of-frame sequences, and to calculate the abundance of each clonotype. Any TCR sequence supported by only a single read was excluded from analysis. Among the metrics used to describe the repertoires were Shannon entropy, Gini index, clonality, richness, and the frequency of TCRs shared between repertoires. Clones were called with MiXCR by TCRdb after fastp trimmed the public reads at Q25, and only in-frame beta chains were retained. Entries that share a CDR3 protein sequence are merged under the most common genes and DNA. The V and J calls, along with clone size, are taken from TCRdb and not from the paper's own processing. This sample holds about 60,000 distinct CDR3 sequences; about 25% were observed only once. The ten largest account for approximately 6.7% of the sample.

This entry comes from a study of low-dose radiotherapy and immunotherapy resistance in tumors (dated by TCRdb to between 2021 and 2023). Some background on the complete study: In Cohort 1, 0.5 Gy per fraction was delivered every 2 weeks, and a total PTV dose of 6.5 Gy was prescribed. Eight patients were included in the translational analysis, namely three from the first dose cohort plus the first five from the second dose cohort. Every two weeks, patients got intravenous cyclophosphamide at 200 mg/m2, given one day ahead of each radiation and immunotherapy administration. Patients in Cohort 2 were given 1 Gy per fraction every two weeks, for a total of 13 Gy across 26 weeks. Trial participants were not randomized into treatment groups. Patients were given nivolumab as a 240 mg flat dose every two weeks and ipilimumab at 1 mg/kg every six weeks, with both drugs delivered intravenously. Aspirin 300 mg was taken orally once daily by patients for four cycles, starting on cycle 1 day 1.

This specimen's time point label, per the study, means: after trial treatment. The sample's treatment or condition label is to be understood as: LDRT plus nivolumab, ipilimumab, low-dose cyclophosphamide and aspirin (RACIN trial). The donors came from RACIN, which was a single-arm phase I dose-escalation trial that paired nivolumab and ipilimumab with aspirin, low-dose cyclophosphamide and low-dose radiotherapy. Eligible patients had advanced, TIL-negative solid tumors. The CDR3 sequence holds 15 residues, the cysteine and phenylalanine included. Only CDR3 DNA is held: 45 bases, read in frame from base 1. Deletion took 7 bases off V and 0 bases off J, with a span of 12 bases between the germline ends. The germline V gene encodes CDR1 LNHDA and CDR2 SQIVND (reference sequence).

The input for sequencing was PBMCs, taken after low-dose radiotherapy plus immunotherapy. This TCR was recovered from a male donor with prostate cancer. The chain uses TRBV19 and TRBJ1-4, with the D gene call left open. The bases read TGTGCCAGTATGAGCCAGGCTGCAACTAATGAAAAACTGTTTTTT. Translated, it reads CASMSQAATNEKLFF.